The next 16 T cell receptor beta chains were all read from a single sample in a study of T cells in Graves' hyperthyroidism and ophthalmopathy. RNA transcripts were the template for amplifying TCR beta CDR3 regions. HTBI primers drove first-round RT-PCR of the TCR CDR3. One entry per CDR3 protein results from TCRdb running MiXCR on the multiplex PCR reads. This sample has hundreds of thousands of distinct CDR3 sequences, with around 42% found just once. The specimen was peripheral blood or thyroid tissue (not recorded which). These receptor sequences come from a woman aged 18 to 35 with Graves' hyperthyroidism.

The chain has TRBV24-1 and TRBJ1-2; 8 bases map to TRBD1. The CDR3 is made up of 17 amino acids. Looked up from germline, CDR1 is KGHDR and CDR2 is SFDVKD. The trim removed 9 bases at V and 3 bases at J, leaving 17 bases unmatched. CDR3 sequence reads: CATSPKGKGQADYGYTF. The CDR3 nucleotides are TGTGCCACCTCCCCCAAAGGAAAGGGACAGGCTGACTATGGCTACACCTTC.

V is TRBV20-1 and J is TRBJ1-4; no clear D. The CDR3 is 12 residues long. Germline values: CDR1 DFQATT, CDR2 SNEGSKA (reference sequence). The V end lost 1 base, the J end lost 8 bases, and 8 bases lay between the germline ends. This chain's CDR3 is CSARGADEKLFF. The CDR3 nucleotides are TGCAGTGCTAGAGGGGCGGACGAAAAACTGTTTTTT.

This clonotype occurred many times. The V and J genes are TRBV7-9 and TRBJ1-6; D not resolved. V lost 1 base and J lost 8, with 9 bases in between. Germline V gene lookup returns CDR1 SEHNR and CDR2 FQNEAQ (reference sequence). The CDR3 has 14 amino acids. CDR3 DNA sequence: TGTGCCAGCAGCTTAGTAGGGTTGGATTCACCCCTCCACTTT. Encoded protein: CASSLVGLDSPLHF.

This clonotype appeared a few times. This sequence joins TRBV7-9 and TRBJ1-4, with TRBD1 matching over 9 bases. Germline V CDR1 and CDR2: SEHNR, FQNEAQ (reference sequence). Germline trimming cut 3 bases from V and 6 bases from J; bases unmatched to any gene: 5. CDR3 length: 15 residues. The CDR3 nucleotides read TGTGCCAGCAGCTTGAGGACAGGGGAACATGAAAAACTGTTTTTT. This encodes CASSLRTGEHEKLFF.

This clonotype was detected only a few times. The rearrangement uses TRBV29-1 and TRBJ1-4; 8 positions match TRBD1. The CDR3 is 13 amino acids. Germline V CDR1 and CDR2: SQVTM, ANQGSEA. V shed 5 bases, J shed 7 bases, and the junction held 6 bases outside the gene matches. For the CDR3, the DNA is TGCAGCGTTTCCCAGGGGGCGGGTGAAAAACTGTTTTTT. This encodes CSVSQGAGEKLFF.

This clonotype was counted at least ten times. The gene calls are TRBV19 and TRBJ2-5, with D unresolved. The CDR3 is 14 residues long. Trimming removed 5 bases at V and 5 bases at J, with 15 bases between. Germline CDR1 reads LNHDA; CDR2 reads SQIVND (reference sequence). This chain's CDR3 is CASSPPRTGETQYF. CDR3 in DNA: TGTGCCAGTAGTCCCCCTCGTACCGGGGAGACCCAGTACTTC.

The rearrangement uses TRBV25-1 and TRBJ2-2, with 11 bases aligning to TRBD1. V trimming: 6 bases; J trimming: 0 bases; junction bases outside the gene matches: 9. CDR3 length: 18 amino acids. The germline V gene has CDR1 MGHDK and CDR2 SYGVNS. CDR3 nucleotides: TGTGCCAGCAGCTTACCCAGGACAGGGGGCGCGAACACCGGGGAGCTGTTTTTT. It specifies CASSLPRTGGANTGELFF. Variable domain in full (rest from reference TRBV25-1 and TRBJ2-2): EADIYQTPRYLVIGTGKKITLECSQTMGHDKMYWYQQDPGMELHLIHYSYGVNSTEKGDLSSESTVSRIRTEHFPLTLESARPSHTSQYLCASSLPRTGGANTGELFFGEGSRLTVL.

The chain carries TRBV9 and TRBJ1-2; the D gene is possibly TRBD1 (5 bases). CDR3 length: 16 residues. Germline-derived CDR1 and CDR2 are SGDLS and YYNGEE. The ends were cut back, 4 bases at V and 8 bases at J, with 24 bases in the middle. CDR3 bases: TGTGCCAGCAGCCTTAGCCCTCCAAGGCAGGGCTGGGGCTACACCTTC. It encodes CASSLSPPRQGWGYTF. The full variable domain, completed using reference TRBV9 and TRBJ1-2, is DSGVTQTPKHLITATGQRVTLRCSPRSGDLSVYWYQQSLDQGLQFLIQYYNGEERAKGNILERFSAQQFPDLHSELNLSSLELGDSALYFCASSLSPPRQGWGYTFGSGTRLTVV.

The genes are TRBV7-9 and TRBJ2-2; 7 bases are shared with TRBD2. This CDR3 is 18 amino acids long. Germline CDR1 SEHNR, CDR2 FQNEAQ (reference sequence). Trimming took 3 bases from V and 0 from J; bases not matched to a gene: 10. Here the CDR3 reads CASSLASGPFANTGELFF. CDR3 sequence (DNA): TGTGCCAGCAGCTTGGCTAGCGGCCCGTTCGCGAACACCGGGGAGCTGTTTTTT.

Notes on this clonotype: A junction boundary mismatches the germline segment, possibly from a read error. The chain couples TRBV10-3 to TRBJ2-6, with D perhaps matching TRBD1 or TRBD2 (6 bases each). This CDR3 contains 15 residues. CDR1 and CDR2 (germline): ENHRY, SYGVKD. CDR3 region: CASSYSGAGANVLTF. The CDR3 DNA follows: TGTGCCAGCAGTTACTCGGGGGCCGGGGCCAACGTCCTGACTTTC.

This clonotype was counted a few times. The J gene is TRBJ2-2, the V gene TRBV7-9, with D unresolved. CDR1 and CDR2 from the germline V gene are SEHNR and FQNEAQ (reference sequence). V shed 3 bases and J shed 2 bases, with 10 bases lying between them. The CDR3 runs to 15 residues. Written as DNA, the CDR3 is TGTGCCAGCAGCTTTTTAGGGCAAAACACCGGGGAGCTGTTTTTT. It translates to CASSFLGQNTGELFF.

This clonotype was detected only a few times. For the CDR3, the DNA is TGCGCCAGCAGCCAAGATGGGGTAGCCCAGCATTTT. Its translation: CASSQDGVAQHF. The J gene is TRBJ1-5, the V gene TRBV4-1; D call uncertain. The CDR3 is 12 residues long. Trimming took 0 bases from V and 11 from J, leaving 8 bases between them. Germline V gene data show CDR1 as MGHRA and CDR2 as YSYEKL.

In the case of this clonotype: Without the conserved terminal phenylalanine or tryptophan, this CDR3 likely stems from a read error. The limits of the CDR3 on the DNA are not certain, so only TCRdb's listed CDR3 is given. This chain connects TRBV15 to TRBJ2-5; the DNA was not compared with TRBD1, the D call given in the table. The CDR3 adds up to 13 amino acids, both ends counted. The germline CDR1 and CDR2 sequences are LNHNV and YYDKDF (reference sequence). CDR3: CATSTRDREPFGS.

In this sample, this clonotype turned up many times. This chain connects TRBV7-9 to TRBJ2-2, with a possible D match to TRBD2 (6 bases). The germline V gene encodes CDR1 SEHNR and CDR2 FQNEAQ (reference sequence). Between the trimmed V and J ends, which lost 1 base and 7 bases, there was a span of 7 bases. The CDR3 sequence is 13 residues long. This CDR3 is CASSLGLGGELFF. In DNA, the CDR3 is TGTGCCAGCAGCTTAGGACTAGGCGGGGAGCTGTTTTTT.

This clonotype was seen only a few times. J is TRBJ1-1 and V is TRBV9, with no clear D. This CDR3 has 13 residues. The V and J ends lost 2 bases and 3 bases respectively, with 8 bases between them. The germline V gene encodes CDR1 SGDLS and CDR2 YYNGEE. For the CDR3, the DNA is TGTGCCAGCAGCGTGTACGGGTACACTGAAGCTTTCTTT. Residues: CASSVYGYTEAFF. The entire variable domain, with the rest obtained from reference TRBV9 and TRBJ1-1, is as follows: DSGVTQTPKHLITATGQRVTLRCSPRSGDLSVYWYQQSLDQGLQFLIQYYNGEERAKGNILERFSAQQFPDLHSELNLSSLELGDSALYFCASSVYGYTEAFFGQGTRLTVV.

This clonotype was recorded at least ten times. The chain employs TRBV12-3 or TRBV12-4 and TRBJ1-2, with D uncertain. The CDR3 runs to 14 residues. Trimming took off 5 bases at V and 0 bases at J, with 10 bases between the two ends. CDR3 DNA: TGTGCCAGCAGTCCGGGAAACTCTAACTATGGCTACACCTTC. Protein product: CASSPGNSNYGYTF.